This T cell receptor (beta chain) is drawn from a study of CXCR3 chemokines and chemotherapy response in bladder cancer. From the PCR reads, TCRdb called clonotypes with MiXCR, one entry per CDR3 protein. The table records 8,000 to 10,000 distinct CDR3 sequences, 23% of them present only once. The germline V and J ends were trimmed by 4 bases and 4 bases, with 13 bases remaining between them. The CDR3 covers 14 residues. Germline CDR1 MNHNS, CDR2 SASEGT. The sample was acquired from a patient whose treatment included neoadjuvant chemotherapy. J is TRBJ1-1 and V is TRBV6-1, with D unclear. This clonotype originated in a human donor with bladder cancer that did not respond to neoadjuvant chemotherapy. CDR3 nucleotides: TGTGCCAGCAGTGGCGGACTAGCGGGCACTGAAGCTTTCTTT. Translated: CASSGGLAGTEAFF.